The entry below gives a single T cell receptor (beta chain) sequence along with its context. No antigen is known for it. The assay was immunoSEQ multiplex PCR, and TCRdb's table has in-frame clones only and misses some. The sample lists around 200,000 clones; about 86% were seen once. The CDR3 consists of 17 residues. CDR1 is PRHDT, CDR2 FYEKMQ, per germline (reference sequence). Trimming took 1 base from V and 0 from J, leaving 13 bases between them. This record belongs to a study of T cell responses to AZD1222 COVID-19 vaccine. Study outcomes and limitations: Baseline testing showed seropositivity in only a handful of AZD1222 recipients.

Here the sequenced sample was peripheral blood, taken on day 0 of AZD1222 vaccination. The receptor's source is an adult in good health. This chain links TRBV13 with TRBJ1-5, with D unclear. The CDR3 DNA sequence: TGTGCCAGCAGCTTAGCTGTAGGCGCTTATAGCAATCAGCCCCAGCATTTT. Amino acids: CASSLAVGAYSNQPQHF.